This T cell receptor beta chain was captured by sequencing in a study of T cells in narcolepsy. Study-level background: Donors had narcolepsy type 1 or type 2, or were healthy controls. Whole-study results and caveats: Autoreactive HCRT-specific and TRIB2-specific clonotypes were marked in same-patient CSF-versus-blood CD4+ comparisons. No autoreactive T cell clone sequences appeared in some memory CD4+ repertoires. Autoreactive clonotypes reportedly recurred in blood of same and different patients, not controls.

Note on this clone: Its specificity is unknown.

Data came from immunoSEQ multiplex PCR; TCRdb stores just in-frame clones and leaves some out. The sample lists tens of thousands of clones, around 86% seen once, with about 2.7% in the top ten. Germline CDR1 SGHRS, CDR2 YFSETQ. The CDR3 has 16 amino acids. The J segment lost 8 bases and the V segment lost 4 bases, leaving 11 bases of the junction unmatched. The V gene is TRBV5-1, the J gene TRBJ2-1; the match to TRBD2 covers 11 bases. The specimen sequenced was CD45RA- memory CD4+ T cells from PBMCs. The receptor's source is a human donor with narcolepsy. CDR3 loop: CASSAGHSGGAHEQFF. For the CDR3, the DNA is TGCGCCAGCAGCGCAGGGCATAGCGGGGGGGCTCATGAGCAGTTCTTC.